The 9 T cell receptor beta chains below all came from one sample that was sequenced in a study of T cells after yellow fever vaccination. TCRdb reprocessed the 5' RACE reads with MiXCR, giving one entry per CDR3 protein. The table shows 150,000 to 200,000 distinct CDR3 sequences, with roughly 6.2% occurring only once. Specimen: CD4+ T cells sorted from PBMCs, collected on the day of the first yellow fever vaccination. The origin of the receptors is a man aged 18 to 29 who received the YFV17D yellow fever vaccine.

The chain recombines TRBV6-1 with TRBJ1-6; tentative D call: TRBD1 (5 bases). CDR3 length: 15 residues. V was trimmed by 8 bases and J by 10 bases, leaving 21 bases between them. Germline CDR1 is MNHNS and CDR2 is SASEGT. For the CDR3, the DNA is TGTGCCAGCGGGATGGACACAACACCCGCATCACCCCTCCACTTT. Its protein product is CASGMDTTPASPLHF.

Ten or more counts support this clonotype. The chain joins TRBV7-2 to TRBJ1-4, with D unresolved. Trimming shortened V by 1 base and J by 8 bases, and 14 bases separated the two germline ends. CDR3 length equals 15 residues. Germline V gene lookup returns CDR1 SGHTA and CDR2 FQGNSA. CDR3 nucleotides: TGTGCCAGCAGCTTAGGCGCCGGGTCGGGGGAAAAACTGTTTTTT. Translating gives CASSLGAGSGEKLFF.

CDR3 in amino acids: CSARDGFGGARQPQHF. CDR3 in DNA: TGCAGTGCTAGAGATGGTTTCGGGGGGGCGAGGCAGCCCCAGCATTTT. V gene TRBV20-1 combines with J gene TRBJ1-5; weak D call: TRBD1 (6 bases). This CDR3 comprises 16 residues. CDR1 and CDR2 from the germline V gene are DFQATT and SNEGSKA (reference sequence). The V end was cut by 0 bases, the J end by 7 bases, with 19 bases between.

This clonotype was recorded at least ten times. This chain connects TRBV7-9 to TRBJ2-5; a weak D match, TRBD2 (5 bases). The CDR3 has 15 amino acids. The ends were cut back, 7 bases at V and 0 bases at J, with 15 bases in the middle. The germline V gene encodes CDR1 SEHNR and CDR2 FQNEAQ (reference sequence). The CDR3 region is CASNNAGGYQETQYF. CDR3 DNA: TGTGCCAGCAACAACGCGGGCGGGTACCAAGAGACCCAGTACTTC.

The genes are TRBV29-1 and TRBJ2-1; maybe TRBD1 (5 bases). The CDR3 is 15 residues long. CDR1 and CDR2 from the germline V gene are SQVTM and ANQGSEA. Trimming stripped 4 bases from V and 0 bases from J, with 13 bases between. CDR3: CSVGQFISSYNEQFF. The CDR3 DNA follows: TGCAGCGTTGGACAGTTCATTAGCTCCTACAATGAGCAGTTCTTC.

In its sample, this clonotype was seen many times. The chain couples TRBV5-1 to TRBJ1-1; D remains unclear. The V gene's germline CDR1 is SGHRS and CDR2 YFSETQ. CDR3 length: 14 residues. The V gene lost 1 base and the J gene lost 3 bases, with 10 bases spanning the gap. CDR3 in DNA: TGCGCCAGCAGCTTGAAAAGCATAGACACTGAAGCTTTCTTT. Amino acid sequence: CASSLKSIDTEAFF.

This sequence joins TRBV6-5 and TRBJ2-7; TRBD1 agrees at 7 bases. Per germline, CDR1 MNHEY and CDR2 SVGAGI. The CDR3 has 15 amino acids. The J segment lost 1 base and the V segment lost 6 bases, leaving 9 bases of the junction unmatched. CDR3 amino acids: CASRAGTAVSYEQYV. The CDR3 nucleotides are TGTGCCAGCAGGGCCGGGACAGCTGTTTCCTACGAGCAGTACGTC.

This clonotype appeared a few times. The chain has TRBV5-4 and TRBJ1-6, with a possible D match to TRBD1 (5 bases). Trimming took 4 bases from V and 10 from J, leaving 21 bases between them. The CDR3 loop spans 16 amino acids. Germline loops: CDR1 SGHNT, CDR2 YYREEE (reference sequence). For the CDR3, the DNA is TGTGCCAGCAGCCCCGGGGTCGGGGGAGGTCAGTCACCCCTCCACTTT. Encoded protein: CASSPGVGGGQSPLHF.

In this sample, this clonotype turned up a few times. A junction boundary mismatches the germline segment, possibly from a read error. This rearrangement joins TRBV19 to TRBJ1-2; tentatively, D is TRBD1 (6 bases). Germline values: CDR1 LNHDA, CDR2 SQIVND (reference sequence). The CDR3 totals 13 residues. The CDR3 DNA reads TGTGCCAGTAGTTTAGACAGGAAGTATGGCTACACCTTC. The encoded protein is CASSLDRKYGYTF.